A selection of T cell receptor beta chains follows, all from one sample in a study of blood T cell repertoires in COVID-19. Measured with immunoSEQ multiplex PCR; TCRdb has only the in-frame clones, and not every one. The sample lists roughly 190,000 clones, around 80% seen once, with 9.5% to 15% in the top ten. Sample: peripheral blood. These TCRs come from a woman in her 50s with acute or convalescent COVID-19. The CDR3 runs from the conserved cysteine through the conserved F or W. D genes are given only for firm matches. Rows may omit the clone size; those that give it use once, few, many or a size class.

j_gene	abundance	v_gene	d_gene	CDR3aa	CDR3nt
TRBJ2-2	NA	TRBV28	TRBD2	CASSSFVPGLAGGPEGGELFF	TGTGCCAGCAGTTCCTTCGTCCCGGGACTAGCGGGAGGGCCTGAGGGCGGGGAGCTGTTTTTT
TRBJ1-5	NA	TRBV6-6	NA	CASSYGAVGNQPQHF	TGTGCCAGCAGTTACGGGGCGGTAGGCAATCAGCCCCAGCATTTT
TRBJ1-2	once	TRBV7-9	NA	CASSPAGDIYYGYTF	TGTGCCAGCAGCCCCGCAGGGGACATCTACTATGGCTACACCTTC
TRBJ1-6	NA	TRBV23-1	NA	CASSQRQDCSYNSPLHF	TGCGCCAGCAGTCAAAGACAGGATTGCTCATATAATTCACCCCTCCACTTT
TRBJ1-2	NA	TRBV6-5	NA	CASSRYSGGPNGYTF	TGTGCCAGCAGTCGTTACTCCGGCGGCCCCAATGGCTACACCTTC
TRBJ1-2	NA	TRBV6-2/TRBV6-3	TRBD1	CASTPAGTGFGNYGYTF	TGTGCCAGCACCCCCGCGGGGACAGGGTTCGGTAACTATGGCTACACCTTC
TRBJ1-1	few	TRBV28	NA	CASLSFGGNTEAFF	TGTGCCAGCCTAAGCTTCGGAGGGAACACTGAAGCTTTCTTT
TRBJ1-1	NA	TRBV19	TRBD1	CASSLLGQGTEAFF	TGTGCCAGTAGTCTCTTGGGACAGGGGACTGAAGCTTTCTTT
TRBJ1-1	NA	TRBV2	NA	CASHLGGTTEAFF	TGTGCCAGCCACCTCGGCGGGACCACTGAAGCTTTCTTT
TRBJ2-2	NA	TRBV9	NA	CASSVPPKDRELFF	TGTGCCAGCAGCGTACCGCCTAAGGACAGGGAGCTGTTTTTT
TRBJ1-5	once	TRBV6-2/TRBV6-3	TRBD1	CASSPDRGGNQPQHF	TGTGCCAGCAGCCCAGACAGGGGAGGCAATCAGCCCCAGCATTTT
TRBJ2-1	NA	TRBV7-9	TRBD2	CASSSAQLAGRGNEQFF	TGTGCCAGCAGCTCCGCCCAACTAGCGGGAAGGGGCAATGAGCAGTTCTTC
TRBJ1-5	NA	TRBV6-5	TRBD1	CASRVTGGAYQPQHF	TGTGCCAGCAGGGTTACAGGGGGCGCTTATCAGCCCCAGCATTTT
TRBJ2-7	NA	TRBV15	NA	CATSRAPDFSYEQYF	TGTGCCACCAGCAGAGCCCCGGACTTCTCCTACGAGCAGTACTTC
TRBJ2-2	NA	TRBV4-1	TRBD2	CASSEQAGVFAGELFF	TGCGCCAGCAGCGAGCAGGCGGGAGTGTTCGCCGGGGAGCTGTTTTTT
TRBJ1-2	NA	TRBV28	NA	CASSLGGTLANYGYTF	TGTGCCAGCAGTTTAGGGGGGACTCTAGCTAACTATGGCTACACCTTC
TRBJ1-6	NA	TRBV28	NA	CASSLWQGNSPLHF	TGTGCCAGCAGTTTATGGCAGGGGAATTCACCCCTCCACTTT
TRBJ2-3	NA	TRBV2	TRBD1	CASGRQGGTDTQYF	TGTGCCAGCGGAAGACAGGGCGGGACAGATACGCAGTATTTT
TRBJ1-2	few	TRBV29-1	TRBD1	CSVRQGTDYGYTF	TGCAGCGTAAGACAGGGGACCGACTATGGCTACACCTTC
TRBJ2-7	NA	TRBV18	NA	CASSPPSMTYEQYF	TGTGCCAGCTCACCCCCTAGCATGACCTACGAGCAGTACTTC
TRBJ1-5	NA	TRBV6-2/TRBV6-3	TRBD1	CASSPAPGQGVNQPQHF	TGTGCCAGCAGCCCTGCTCCGGGACAGGGTGTTAATCAGCCCCAGCATTTT
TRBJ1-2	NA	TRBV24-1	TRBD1	CATSAPDRGYGYTF	TGTGCCACCAGTGCTCCGGACAGGGGATATGGCTACACCTTC
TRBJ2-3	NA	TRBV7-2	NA	CASRRDTDTQYF	TGTGCCAGCAGAAGAGACACAGATACGCAGTATTTT
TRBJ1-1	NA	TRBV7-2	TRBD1	CASSLVAGGNTEAFF	TGTGCCAGCAGCTTAGTGGCAGGGGGAAACACTGAAGCTTTCTTT
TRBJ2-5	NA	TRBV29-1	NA	CSVGLPGPGETQYF	TGCAGCGTGGGACTCCCGGGCCCGGGGGAGACCCAGTACTTC
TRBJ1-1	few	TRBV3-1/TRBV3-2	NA	CASSQEGGTTEAFF	TGTGCCAGCAGCCAAGAGGGGGGGACCACTGAAGCTTTCTTT
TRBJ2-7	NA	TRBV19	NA	CASSRRTDEQYF	TGTGCCAGTAGTAGGAGGACAGACGAGCAGTACTTC
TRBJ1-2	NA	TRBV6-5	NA	CASSLTVVSYGYTF	TGTGCCAGCAGTTTGACAGTTGTCTCCTATGGCTACACCTTC
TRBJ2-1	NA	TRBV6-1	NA	CASSDHQGPGLRRFF	TGTGCCAGCAGTGACCACCAGGGACCGGGACTCCGGCGGTTCTTC
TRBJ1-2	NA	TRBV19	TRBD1	CASSRGQGPYGYTF	TGTGCCAGTAGTAGGGGACAGGGACCCTATGGCTACACCTTC
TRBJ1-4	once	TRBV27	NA	CASSPQSRVEKLFF	TGTGCCAGCAGCCCACAGTCGAGAGTTGAAAAACTGTTTTTT
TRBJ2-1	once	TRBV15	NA	CATRPLGPSWGEQFF	TGTGCCACCCGACCTTTGGGTCCTAGCTGGGGTGAGCAGTTCTTC
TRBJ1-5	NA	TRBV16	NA	CASSQSVGSQPQHF	TGTGCCAGCAGCCAATCGGTAGGGAGTCAGCCCCAGCATTTT
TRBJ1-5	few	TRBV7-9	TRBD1	CASSSTDRGYQPQHF	TGTGCCAGCAGCTCGACGGACAGGGGATATCAGCCCCAGCATTTT
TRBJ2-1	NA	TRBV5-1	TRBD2	CASSSGLAGGPYNEQFF	TGCGCCAGCAGCTCCGGACTAGCGGGAGGACCCTACAATGAGCAGTTCTTC
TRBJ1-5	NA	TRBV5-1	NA	CASSLGTSNQPQHF	TGCGCCAGCAGCCTAGGGACATCTAATCAGCCCCAGCATTTT
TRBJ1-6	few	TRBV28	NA	CASRAGSYSYNSPLHF	TGTGCCAGCAGGGCAGGGTCATACTCCTATAATTCACCCCTCCACTTT
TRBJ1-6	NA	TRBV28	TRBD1	CASRPPDRASSYNSPLHF	TGTGCCAGCAGACCACCAGACAGGGCCAGCTCCTATAATTCACCCCTCCACTTT
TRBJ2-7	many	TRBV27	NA	CASSLSGPSVEGSENPYEQYF	TGTGCCAGCAGTTTATCAGGTCCTTCGGTGGAGGGCTCGGAAAATCCCTACGAGCAGTACTTC
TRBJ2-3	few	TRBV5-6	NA	CASITGGAVNTDTQYF	TGTGCCAGCATTACTGGAGGGGCGGTGAACACAGATACGCAGTATTTT
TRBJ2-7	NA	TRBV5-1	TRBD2	CASSLGAGESSYEQYF	TGCGCCAGCAGCTTGGGGGCGGGAGAAAGCTCCTACGAGCAGTACTTC
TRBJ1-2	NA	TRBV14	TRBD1	CASSQERTGPYGYTF	TGTGCCAGCAGCCAAGAAAGGACAGGACCCTATGGCTACACCTTC
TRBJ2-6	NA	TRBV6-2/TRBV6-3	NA	CASSLLGSGANVLTF	TGTGCCAGCAGTTTGCTCGGGTCTGGGGCCAACGTCCTGACTTTC
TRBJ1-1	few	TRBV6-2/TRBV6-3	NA	CASSYIGRAGLITEAFF	TGTGCCAGCAGTTACATCGGGCGGGCGGGGTTGATTACTGAAGCTTTCTTT
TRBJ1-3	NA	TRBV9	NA	CASTLLDTSTGNTIYF	TGTGCCAGCACCCTACTAGACACTTCTACGGGAAACACCATATATTTT
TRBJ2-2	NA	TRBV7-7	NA	CASSLDRGAGELFF	TGTGCTAGCAGCTTAGATAGGGGTGCCGGGGAGCTGTTTTTT
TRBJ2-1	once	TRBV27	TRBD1	CASQPDRVYNEQFF	TGTGCCAGCCAACCAGACAGGGTATACAATGAGCAGTTCTTC
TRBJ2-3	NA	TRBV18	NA	CASSIQGGDTQYF	TGTGCCAGCTCAATTCAGGGTGGGGATACGCAGTATTTT
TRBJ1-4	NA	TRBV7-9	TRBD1	CASSLGLDRVYEKLFF	TGTGCCAGCAGCTTAGGTCTGGACAGGGTTTATGAAAAACTGTTTTTT
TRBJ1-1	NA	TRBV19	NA	CASSITGDTEAFF	TGTGCCAGTAGTATAACGGGAGACACTGAAGCTTTCTTT
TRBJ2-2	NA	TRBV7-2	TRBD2	CASSSPGGYTGELFF	TGTGCCAGCAGCTCCCCGGGGGGGTACACCGGGGAGCTGTTTTTT
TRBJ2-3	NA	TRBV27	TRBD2	CASSLSGTYAGDTQYF	TGTGCCAGCAGTCTTAGCGGGACCTACGCAGGGGATACGCAGTATTTT
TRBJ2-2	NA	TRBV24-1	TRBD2	CATEGLADTGELFF	TGTGCCACTGAGGGACTAGCAGATACCGGGGAGCTGTTTTTT
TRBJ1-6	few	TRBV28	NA	CASSSGNSPLHF	TGTGCCAGCAGTTCGGGGAATTCACCCCTCCACTTT